Listed below are T cell receptor beta chains from one sample, sequenced in a study of cytomegalovirus exposure and HLA in healthy donors. Method: immunoSEQ multiplex PCR; TCRdb's copy keeps in-frame clones and lacks some. The sample yields about 120,000 clones, roughly 80% seen once. Material for sequencing was PBMCs. These receptors were collected from a female donor in good health and CMV-seropositive. CDR3s include the opening cysteine and the closing phenylalanine or tryptophan. D genes are given only for firm matches. Part of the rows lack a size; the others show once, few, many or a class for expanded clones.

clone_size	d_call	v_call	j_call	cdr3_aa	cdr3_nt
.	.	TRBV11-3	TRBJ2-2	CASSEGNTGELFF	TGTGCCAGCAGCGAGGGGAACACCGGGGAGCTGTTTTTT
.	.	TRBV7-6	TRBJ2-5	CASSLGQYQETQYF	TGTGCCAGCAGCTTAGGCCAGTACCAAGAGACCCAGTACTTC
.	TRBD1	TRBV18	TRBJ2-2	CASTAQGKIAGELFF	TGTGCCAGCACCGCACAGGGGAAGATAGCCGGGGAGCTGTTTTTT
.	.	TRBV30	TRBJ1-4	CAWNPGATNEKLFF	TGTGCCTGGAACCCAGGGGCAACTAATGAAAAACTGTTTTTT
.	TRBD1	TRBV6-5	TRBJ1-1	CASSRDTGGYTEAFF	TGTGCCAGCAGTCGTGATACAGGGGGCTACACTGAAGCTTTCTTT
few	TRBD2	TRBV5-1	TRBJ2-2	CASSYLAGGGTGELFF	TGCGCCAGCAGCTACCTAGCGGGGGGCGGAACCGGGGAGCTGTTTTTT
.	TRBD2	TRBV7-3	TRBJ2-5	CASRRPGGPQETQYF	TGTGCCAGCAGGCGTCCGGGGGGACCACAAGAGACCCAGTACTTC
.	.	TRBV7-8	TRBJ2-5	CASSLADQETQYF	TGTGCCAGCAGCTTGGCGGATCAAGAGACCCAGTACTTC
.	.	TRBV7-9	TRBJ2-7	CASNSVSYEQYF	TGTGCCAGCAACAGTGTGAGCTACGAGCAGTACTTC
.	TRBD2	TRBV19	TRBJ2-2	CASSMEGLAGELFF	TGTGCCAGTAGTATGGAGGGACTAGCGGGGGAGCTGTTTTTT
.	TRBD1	TRBV10-3	TRBJ2-7	CAISGQGADEQYF	TGTGCCATCAGCGGACAGGGGGCCGACGAGCAGTACTTC
.	TRBD1	TRBV10-3	TRBJ1-2	CAIRPTTGQGALGYTF	TGTGCCATCAGACCGACTACCGGACAGGGGGCCCTTGGCTACACCTTC
.	.	TRBV15	TRBJ1-1	CATSRDKAGLTEAFF	TGTGCCACCAGCAGAGATAAGGCAGGGTTGACTGAAGCTTTCTTT
.	.	TRBV28	TRBJ2-7	CASSFAGARSYEQYF	TGTGCCAGCAGTTTTGCAGGGGCGCGATCCTACGAGCAGTACTTC
.	TRBD1	TRBV29-1	TRBJ1-2	CSVRGQGAPGGYTF	TGCAGCGTCCGGGGACAGGGGGCCCCGGGGGGCTACACCTTC
.	TRBD2	TRBV5-6	TRBJ2-5	CASSPLGLAGEQYF	TGTGCCAGCAGCCCACTGGGGCTAGCGGGGGAGCAGTACTTC
.	.	TRBV30	TRBJ1-3	CAWRLTAYSGNTIYF	TGTGCCTGGAGACTGACAGCCTACTCTGGAAACACCATATATTTT
.	.	TRBV11-2	TRBJ1-2	CASSLVGTNYGYTF	TGTGCCAGCAGTTTGGTGGGGACAAACTATGGCTACACCTTC
.	TRBD2	TRBV2	TRBJ2-3	CASSESLAASTDTQYF	TGTGCCAGCAGTGAAAGCCTAGCGGCTAGCACAGATACGCAGTATTTT
.	.	TRBV19	TRBJ1-5	CASSIGTGRDQPQHF	TGTGCCAGTAGTATAGGAACAGGACGAGATCAGCCCCAGCATTTT
.	.	TRBV19	TRBJ1-4	CASKGAGGPTNEKLFF	TGTGCCAGTAAAGGCGCCGGGGGGCCAACTAATGAAAAACTGTTTTTT
.	.	TRBV10-1	TRBJ2-2	CASSDGGAVPGELFF	TGCGCCAGCAGTGATGGCGGAGCCGTCCCCGGGGAGCTGTTTTTT
.	.	TRBV7-2	TRBJ2-2	CASRRAYANTGELFF	TGTGCCAGCCGTAGAGCCTACGCGAACACCGGGGAGCTGTTTTTT
.	TRBD2	TRBV6-4	TRBJ2-2	CARGLAGGPNTGELFF	TGTGCCAGGGGACTAGCGGGGGGGCCGAACACCGGGGAGCTGTTTTTT
.	TRBD2	TRBV5-1	TRBJ2-1	CASSLEAGFYNEQFF	TGCGCCAGCAGCTTGGAAGCGGGGTTCTACAATGAGCAGTTCTTC
.	.	TRBV9	TRBJ1-1	CASSAMGGLNTEAFF	TGTGCCAGCAGCGCGATGGGGGGGTTGAACACTGAAGCTTTCTTT
.	.	TRBV28	TRBJ2-3	CASSLSGGRTDTQYF	TGTGCCAGCAGTTTAAGCGGCGGGCGCACAGATACGCAGTATTTT
.	TRBD1	TRBV7-9	TRBJ2-2	CASSLAWDSGTGELFF	TGTGCCAGCAGCTTAGCGTGGGACAGTGGGACCGGGGAGCTGTTTTTT
once	TRBD1	TRBV6-6	TRBJ1-6	CASSFRDRGQTALHF	TGTGCCAGCAGTTTCCGGGACAGGGGGCAGACGGCCCTCCACTTT
few	.	TRBV5-1	TRBJ2-3	CASSSGQSTDTQYF	TGCGCCAGCAGCTCAGGACAAAGCACAGATACGCAGTATTTT
.	.	TRBV11-2	TRBJ2-7	CASSPQRYGGYEQYF	TGTGCCAGCAGCCCGCAACGATATGGGGGGTACGAGCAGTACTTC
.	TRBD1	TRBV2	TRBJ1-1	CASSEWGRGSAEAFF	TGTGCCAGCAGTGAATGGGGCAGGGGGAGCGCTGAAGCTTTCTTT
.	.	TRBV7-3	TRBJ2-7	CASSPPGAYEQYF	TGTGCCAGCAGCCCGCCGGGAGCGTACGAGCAGTACTTC
.	.	TRBV19	TRBJ2-7	CASSNYPLGGRRYEQYF	TGTGCCAGTAGTAATTATCCCCTAGGGGGAAGACGGTACGAGCAGTACTTC
.	.	TRBV18	TRBJ1-6	CASSLGGTPNSPLHF	TGTGCCAGCTCACTCGGCGGGACCCCCAATTCACCCCTCCACTTT
.	TRBD2	TRBV9	TRBJ2-1	CASSAGGFTYNEQFF	TGTGCCAGCAGCGCCGGGGGGTTTACCTACAATGAGCAGTTCTTC
.	.	TRBV6-5	TRBJ2-3	CASSLYLVSDTQYF	TGTGCCAGCAGTCTTTACTTAGTATCGGATACGCAGTATTTT
.	.	TRBV5-1	TRBJ2-7	CASSLVAGAYEQYF	TGCGCCAGCAGCTTGGTGGCAGGGGCCTACGAGCAGTACTTC
.	TRBD1	TRBV18	TRBJ2-2	CASSPRTGPGELFF	TGTGCCAGCTCACCACGGACAGGGCCCGGGGAGCTGTTTTTT
.	TRBD1	TRBV4-1	TRBJ1-5	CASSQRTGDNQPQHF	TGCGCCAGCAGCCAGAGGACAGGGGACAATCAGCCCCAGCATTTT
.	.	TRBV29-1	TRBJ1-2	CSAGQYQRVGYTF	TGCAGCGCCGGACAGTACCAACGGGTCGGCTACACCTTC
.	.	TRBV18	TRBJ1-6	CASSLDSNNSPLHF	TGTGCCAGCTCACTCGACAGTAATAATTCACCCCTCCACTTT
.	.	TRBV7-9	TRBJ1-4	CASSRLEANEKLFF	TGTGCCAGCAGCCGCCTGGAGGCAAATGAAAAACTGTTTTTT
.	.	TRBV5-8	TRBJ1-4	CASSSTLGSGEKLFF	TGTGCCAGCAGCTCGACGCTTGGGAGTGGAGAGAAACTGTTTTTT
few	TRBD1	TRBV5-1	TRBJ2-5	CASSPPGQGLETQYF	TGCGCCAGCAGCCCACCGGGACAGGGATTAGAGACCCAGTACTTC
.	.	TRBV25-1	TRBJ1-2	CASSEWSDFYGYTF	TGTGCCAGCAGTGAATGGTCGGACTTCTATGGCTACACCTTC
.	.	TRBV18	TRBJ1-1	CASSPGGSNTEAFF	TGTGCCAGCTCACCGGGAGGGTCGAACACTGAAGCTTTCTTT
.	.	TRBV5-4	TRBJ2-5	CASSLGLGKETQYF	TGTGCCAGCAGCTTGGGACTAGGAAAAGAGACCCAGTACTTC
.	TRBD2	TRBV4-2	TRBJ2-4	CASSPGLAGSPGAKNIQYF	TGTGCCAGCAGCCCCGGACTAGCGGGGTCGCCTGGGGCCAAAAACATTCAGTACTTC
.	TRBD1	TRBV30	TRBJ1-5	CAWSGQGNQPQHF	TGTGCCTGGAGCGGACAGGGCAATCAGCCCCAGCATTTT